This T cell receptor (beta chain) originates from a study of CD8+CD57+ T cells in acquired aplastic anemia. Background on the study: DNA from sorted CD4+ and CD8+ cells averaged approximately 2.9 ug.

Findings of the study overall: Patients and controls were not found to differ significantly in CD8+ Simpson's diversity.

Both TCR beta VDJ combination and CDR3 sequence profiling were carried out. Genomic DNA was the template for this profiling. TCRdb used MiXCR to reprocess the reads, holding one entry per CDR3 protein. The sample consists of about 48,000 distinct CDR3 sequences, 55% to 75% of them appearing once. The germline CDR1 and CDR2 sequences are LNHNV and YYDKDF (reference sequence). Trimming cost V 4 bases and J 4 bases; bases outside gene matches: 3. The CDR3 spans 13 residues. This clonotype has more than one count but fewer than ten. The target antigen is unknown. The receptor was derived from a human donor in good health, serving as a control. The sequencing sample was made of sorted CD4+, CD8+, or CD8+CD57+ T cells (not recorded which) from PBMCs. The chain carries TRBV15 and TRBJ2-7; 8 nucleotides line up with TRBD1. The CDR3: CATSTGQGYEQYF. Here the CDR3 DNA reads TGTGCCACCAGCACCGGACAGGGATACGAGCAGTACTTC.